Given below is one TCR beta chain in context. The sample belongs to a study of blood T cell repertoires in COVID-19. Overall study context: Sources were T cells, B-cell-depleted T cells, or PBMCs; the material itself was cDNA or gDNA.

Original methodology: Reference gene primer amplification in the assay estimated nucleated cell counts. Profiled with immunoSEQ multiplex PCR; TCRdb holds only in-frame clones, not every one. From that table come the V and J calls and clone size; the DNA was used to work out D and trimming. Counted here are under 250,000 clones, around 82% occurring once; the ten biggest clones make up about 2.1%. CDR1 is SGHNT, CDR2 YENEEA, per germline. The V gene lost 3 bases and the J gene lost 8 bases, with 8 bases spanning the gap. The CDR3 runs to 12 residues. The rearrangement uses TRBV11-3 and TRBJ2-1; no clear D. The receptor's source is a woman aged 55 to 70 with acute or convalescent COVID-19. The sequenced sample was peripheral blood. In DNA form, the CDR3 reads TGTGCCAGCAGCTTTAATAGCTATGAGCAGTTCTTC. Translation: CASSFNSYEQFF.